Below are 32 T cell receptor beta chains sequenced from a single sample in a study of T-cell reconstitution after alpha-beta-depleted transplantation in children (dated by TCRdb to the mid-2010s). Receptor libraries were prepared by PCR. Reads for this sample came from an Illumina HiSeq 2500. To normalize quantification of the TCRbeta repertoire, the TCR libraries were built with molecular barcoding that relied on unique molecular identifiers. TCRdb applied fastp at Q25 and MiXCR to the public reads, then kept only in-frame beta chains. Every CDR3 protein is listed once, alongside the most common genes and DNA of its rows. The sample table records about 120,000 distinct CDR3 sequences; more than 20% of these occur just once. The ten biggest clones cover about 10% of the sample. The treatment or condition label of this sample denotes: allogeneic hematopoietic cell transplantation with graft depleted of TCRalphabeta T cells and CD19 B cells.

The sequenced sample was PBMCs, mostly from graft donor cells, obtained 180 days after TCRalphabeta/CD19-depleted stem cell transplant. Receptors were obtained from a male patient under 10 years old who had a stem cell transplant for chronic granulomatous disease, so the T cells may come from the graft donor.

This sequence joins TRBV29-1 and TRBJ1-2; no clear D gene. V lost 2 bases, J lost 8 bases, and 12 bases lay in between. CDR1 and CDR2 from the germline V gene are SQVTM and ANQGSEA. The CDR3 loop spans 12 amino acids. The CDR3 spells CSVEYSGSGYTF. The CDR3 bases are TGCAGCGTTGAATACTCGGGGTCAGGCTACACCTTC.

This clonotype was picked up many times. The chain uses TRBV7-9 and TRBJ2-7; TRBD1 matches 7 bases. Trimming cost V 0 bases and J 9 bases; bases outside gene matches: 5. The germline gives CDR1 SEHNR, CDR2 FQNEAQ (reference sequence). This CDR3 has 13 amino acids. The CDR3 nucleotides are TGTGCCAGCAGCTTAGCGGAAGCAGGGGGGCAGTACTTC. Protein sequence: CASSLAEAGGQYF.

This clonotype has at least ten counts. The gene calls are TRBV29-1 and TRBJ2-1; a possible D gene is TRBD2 (6 bases). The CDR3 has 11 amino acids. Looked up from germline, CDR1 is SQVTM and CDR2 is ANQGSEA. Between the trimmed V and J ends, which lost 4 bases and 7 bases, there was a span of 8 bases. The CDR3 DNA follows: TGCAGCGTTGGTCTAGCGAATGAGCAGTTCTTC. Its protein is CSVGLANEQFF.

The rearrangement links TRBV5-6 to TRBJ2-3, with 7 bases aligning to TRBD1. Germline trimming cut 1 base from V and 5 bases from J; bases unmatched to any gene: 4. The CDR3 is 14 amino acids. Germline V gene data show CDR1 as SGHDT and CDR2 as YYEEEE. CDR3 loop: CASSLRQGGDTQYF. In nucleotides, the CDR3 is TGTGCCAGCAGCTTGCGACAGGGTGGAGATACGCAGTATTTT.

To note about this clonotype: This may be a read error, as it is one base from a much larger clone. The chain uses TRBV5-1 and TRBJ2-7; D unclear. The CDR3 covers 13 residues. The germline CDR1 and CDR2 sequences are SGHRS and YFSETQ. The CDR3 sequence is CASHGGTTYAQYF. Here the CDR3 DNA reads TGCGCCAGCCACGGCGGCACCACCTACGCGCAGTACTTC.

The rearrangement links TRBV20-1 to TRBJ2-7, with TRBD2 matching over 10 bases. CDR1 and CDR2 (germline): DFQATT, SNEGSKA (reference sequence). Trimming at V came to 5 bases and at J to 2 bases, leaving 6 bases not matched to a gene. This CDR3 has 14 amino acids. The DNA for the CDR3 is TGCAGTGCTTCGCCTAGCGGGAGTCCCTACGAGCAGTACTTC. As protein: CSASPSGSPYEQYF.

This clonotype was picked up a small number of times. The V and J genes are TRBV12-3 or TRBV12-4 and TRBJ1-3; no reliable D call. This CDR3 is built from 14 residues. The V gene lost 3 bases and the J gene lost 0 bases, with 6 bases spanning the gap. The CDR3 coding sequence is TGTGCCAGCAGTTTCTCCGGCTCTGGAAACACCATATATTTT. The encoded protein is CASSFSGSGNTIYF.

This chain joins TRBV7-3 and TRBJ2-7; 9 bases are a match to TRBD2. Germline V gives CDR1 SGHTA, CDR2 FQGTGA. This CDR3 is built from 14 residues. V lost 0 bases, J lost 6 bases, and 3 bases stayed unmatched. Here the CDR3 reads CASSLTGLAAEQYF. The CDR3 DNA follows: TGTGCCAGCAGCTTAACGGGACTAGCAGCCGAGCAGTACTTC.

CDR3 in amino acids: CAISLDSTDTQYF. The CDR3 region has the DNA TGTGCCATCAGTCTGGACAGCACAGATACGCAGTATTTT. The chain carries TRBV10-3 and TRBJ2-3, with D unclear. The CDR3 sequence is 13 residues long. With 5 bases removed from V and 0 bases from J, the gap between germline ends came to 6 bases. Germline V gives CDR1 ENHRY, CDR2 SYGVKD.

The chain carries TRBV7-6 and TRBJ1-1; D is unresolved. With 5 bases removed from V and 11 bases from J, the gap between germline ends came to 15 bases. CDR1 and CDR2 from the germline V gene are SGHVS and FNYEAQ. This CDR3 has 12 residues. This CDR3 reads CASSPDSTRAFF. The CDR3 DNA reads as TGTGCCAGCAGCCCCGACTCGACTAGGGCTTTCTTT.

This clonotype was counted many times. The chain joins TRBV12-3 or TRBV12-4 to TRBJ1-5; 7 positions agree with TRBD1. The CDR3 contains 17 residues. The V gene end was trimmed by 4 bases and the J gene end by 4 bases; junction bases not matched to a gene: 13. The CDR3 region has the DNA TGTGCCAGCAGTTCTTACCCAGGGGGGACTTTTAATCAGCCCCAGCATTTT. Encoded protein: CASSSYPGGTFNQPQHF.

This clonotype has at least ten counts. The V gene is TRBV20-1, the J gene TRBJ2-1; D ambiguous. Between the trimmed V and J ends, which lost 1 base and 7 bases, there was a span of 5 bases. CDR1 is DFQATT, CDR2 SNEGSKA, per germline (reference sequence). The CDR3 totals 11 residues. In DNA, the CDR3 is TGCAGTGCTAGAGGTCCGAATGAGCAGTTCTTC. Its translation is CSARGPNEQFF.

This chain uses TRBV20-1 with TRBJ1-2; 7 nucleotides match TRBD1. Germline-derived CDR1 and CDR2 are DFQATT and SNEGSKA (reference sequence). V dropped 6 bases and J dropped 5; count of bases not matched to a gene: 6. The CDR3 has 12 amino acids. DNA for the CDR3: TGCAGTGCCAATAGACAGGGTTATGGCTACACCTTC. It is translated as CSANRQGYGYTF.

The V call is TRBV27, the J call TRBJ2-1; D may match TRBD1 or TRBD2 (5 bases each). This CDR3 spans 15 amino acids. Looked up from germline, CDR1 is MNHEY and CDR2 is SMNVEV (reference sequence). Trimming removed 7 bases at V and 8 bases at J, with 21 bases between. The CDR3, as DNA: TGTGCCAGCAATAGGAGTCCTCTAGGGACGGATGAGCAGTTCTTC. Protein: CASNRSPLGTDEQFF.

There are many counts of this clonotype. In nucleotides, the CDR3 is TGTGCCACCCAAGGACTAGCGGGGACTTATTTT. Encoded protein: CATQGLAGTYF. The chain couples TRBV3-1 to TRBJ2-3; 12 bases line up with TRBD2. The CDR3 is made up of 11 amino acids. J gave up 15 bases and V 10 bases, and 8 bases lay outside the gene matches. Germline CDR1 LGHDT, CDR2 YNNKEL (reference sequence).

This clonotype was seen a handful of times. The chain links TRBV12-3 or TRBV12-4 to TRBJ2-1; D not resolved. V lost 3 bases, J lost 2 bases, and 14 bases lay in between. This CDR3 contains 16 residues. CDR3 bases: TGTGCCAGCAGTTTCAAGTTTGGCGTTCCCTACAATGAGCAGTTCTTC. The encoded protein is CASSFKFGVPYNEQFF.

The chain employs TRBV27 and TRBJ1-4; D may be TRBD1 (6 bases). From germline, CDR1 is MNHEY and CDR2 SMNVEV (reference sequence). The CDR3 runs to 14 residues. The germline V and J ends were trimmed by 5 bases and 4 bases, with 11 bases remaining between them. The CDR3 region is CASSVDSLNEKLFF. CDR3 sequence (DNA): TGTGCCAGCAGTGTGGACAGCCTTAATGAAAAACTGTTTTTT.

This chain joins TRBV3-1 and TRBJ1-1; TRBD1 is a possible D gene (6 bases). Germline loops: CDR1 LGHDT, CDR2 YNNKEL (reference sequence). The length of the CDR3 is 15 residues. Trimming removed 0 bases from V and 5 bases from J, with 13 bases in between. CDR3 protein: CASSQDSGAVTEAFF. The CDR3, as DNA: TGTGCCAGCAGCCAAGATTCGGGGGCGGTTACTGAAGCTTTCTTT.

The gene calls are TRBV20-1 and TRBJ2-3; TRBD2 matches 10 bases. The CDR3 runs 17 residues. Germline V lookup: CDR1 DFQATT, CDR2 SNEGSKA (reference sequence). The J segment lost 2 bases and the V segment lost 6 bases, leaving 14 bases of the junction unmatched. CDR3 in amino acids: CSASATIAGGTTDTQYF. In DNA, the CDR3 is TGCAGTGCAAGCGCGACCATAGCGGGAGGCACCACAGATACGCAGTATTTT.

In regard to this clonotype: A read error may account for a junction end that differs from germline. CDR3 loop: CASTGTFTGELLF. The CDR3 coding sequence is TGTGCCAGCACCGGGACTTTCACCGGGGAGCTGCTTTTT. The J gene is TRBJ2-2, the V gene TRBV27; TRBD2 might be the D (6 bases). CDR1 is MNHEY and CDR2 is SMNVEV in the germline V gene (reference sequence). CDR3 length: 13 amino acids.

This clonotype was picked up many times. This chain joins TRBV7-8 and TRBJ2-2; no clear D. V was shortened by 5 bases and J by 5 bases, with 9 bases between the two germline ends. CDR1 and CDR2 (germline): SGHVS, FQNEAQ. The CDR3 is 13 amino acids. The CDR3 sequence is CASSPTVTGELFF. The CDR3 DNA reads TGTGCCAGCAGCCCGACCGTAACCGGGGAGCTGTTTTTT.

This clonotype was picked up many times. V usage is TRBV12-3 or TRBV12-4 and J usage is TRBJ2-5; possibly TRBD1 for D (6 bases). The CDR3 totals 15 residues. V lost 2 bases and J lost 5, with 15 bases in between. The CDR3 bases are TGTGCCAGCAGTTTAAATGGGGACACCTGGGAGACCCAGTACTTC. Amino acids: CASSLNGDTWETQYF.

V is TRBV4-1 and J is TRBJ2-3, with 10 bases that match TRBD2. CDR3 size: 18 residues. Per the germline V gene, CDR1 is MGHRA and CDR2 is YSYEKL. V lost 0 bases, J lost 6 bases, and 12 bases stayed unmatched. In DNA, the CDR3 is TGCGCCAGCAGCCAAGAACCCTGGGCTAGCGGGAGAACGGATACGCAGTATTTT. It translates to CASSQEPWASGRTDTQYF.

This clonotype was counted at least ten times. V gene TRBV20-1 combines with J gene TRBJ2-1, with 8 bases identical to TRBD2. There are 15 residues in the CDR3. The V segment lost 0 bases and the J segment 3 bases; nucleotides outside the gene matches: 4. Germline V lookup: CDR1 DFQATT, CDR2 SNEGSKA (reference sequence). In DNA, the CDR3 is TGCAGTGCTAGAGATGGTAGCGGGGACTACAATGAGCAGTTCTTC. Protein product: CSARDGSGDYNEQFF.

CDR3 coding DNA: TGTGCCAGCAGGCGGCGAGCGGGGGGGCCGGCAAGGACAGATACGCAGTATTTT. Its translation: CASRRRAGGPARTDTQYF. The chain uses TRBV7-6 and TRBJ2-3; 10 bases line up with TRBD2. The germline gives CDR1 SGHVS, CDR2 FNYEAQ. The length of the CDR3 is 18 residues. With V trimmed by 6 bases and J by 3 bases, 15 bases remained unmatched.

The chain is built from TRBV29-1 and TRBJ1-5; unclear D gene. Deletions cut 3 bases from V and 3 bases from J, with 6 bases between. CDR3 size: 12 residues. Per the germline V gene, CDR1 is SQVTM and CDR2 is ANQGSEA. CDR3 nucleotides: TGCAGCGTTGAGTCAGCCAATCAGCCCCAGCATTTT. Protein: CSVESANQPQHF.

In this sample, this clonotype turned up a few times. J is TRBJ2-6 and V is TRBV20-1; maybe TRBD2 (6 bases). CDR3 size: 15 residues. Germline V CDR1 and CDR2: DFQATT, SNEGSKA (reference sequence). The germline V and J ends were trimmed by 6 bases and 0 bases, with 12 bases remaining between them. CDR3 nucleotides: TGCAGTGCCAGGAGGGGCCGCTCTGGGGCCAACGTCCTGACTTTC. Its protein is CSARRGRSGANVLTF.

This sequence joins TRBV10-3 and TRBJ2-1, with D unclear. The V end was cut by 1 base, the J end by 3 bases, with 4 bases between. Germline CDR1 reads ENHRY; CDR2 reads SYGVKD. The CDR3 covers 13 residues. The CDR3 DNA reads as TGTGCCATCAGTGAGTTCGACTACAATGAGCAGTTCTTC. This encodes CAISEFDYNEQFF.

This clonotype was found many times. The rearrangement uses TRBV5-5 and TRBJ2-3; D is ambiguous. CDR3 size: 15 residues. Germline values: CDR1 SGHKS, CDR2 YYEKEE (reference sequence). Trimming removed 4 bases from V and 9 bases from J, with 21 bases in between. The CDR3 loop reads CASSLHPWMVETQYF. CDR3 DNA: TGTGCCAGCAGCCTACATCCTTGGATGGTAGAAACGCAGTATTTT.

CDR3 nucleotide sequence: TGTGCCTCCTGCCAAGAGGGGACTAGCGGCTACAATGAGCAGTTCTTC. This translates into CASCQEGTSGYNEQFF. The chain combines TRBV3-1 with TRBJ2-1; the match to TRBD2 covers 11 bases. V gave up 11 bases and J gave up 3 bases; unmatched junction bases: 12. CDR1 and CDR2 (germline): LGHDT, YNNKEL (reference sequence). The CDR3 is made up of 16 amino acids.

V gene TRBV2 combines with J gene TRBJ1-5; D call uncertain. Germline assignment: CDR1 SNHLY and CDR2 FYNNEI. V was pared by 3 bases and J by 0 bases, with 6 bases between. The CDR3 totals 14 residues. This CDR3 is CASSDQNSNQPQHF. CDR3 in DNA: TGTGCCAGCAGTGACCAGAATAGCAATCAGCCCCAGCATTTT.

The chain couples TRBV5-1 to TRBJ2-7; perhaps TRBD2 as D (5 bases). The length of the CDR3 is 14 residues. V lost 1 base, J lost 5 bases, and 13 bases lay in between. Per germline, CDR1 SGHRS and CDR2 YFSETQ. CDR3 coding DNA: TGCGCCAGCAGCTTGCGGGGTCCAGGCGACGAGCAGTACTTC. Protein product: CASSLRGPGDEQYF.